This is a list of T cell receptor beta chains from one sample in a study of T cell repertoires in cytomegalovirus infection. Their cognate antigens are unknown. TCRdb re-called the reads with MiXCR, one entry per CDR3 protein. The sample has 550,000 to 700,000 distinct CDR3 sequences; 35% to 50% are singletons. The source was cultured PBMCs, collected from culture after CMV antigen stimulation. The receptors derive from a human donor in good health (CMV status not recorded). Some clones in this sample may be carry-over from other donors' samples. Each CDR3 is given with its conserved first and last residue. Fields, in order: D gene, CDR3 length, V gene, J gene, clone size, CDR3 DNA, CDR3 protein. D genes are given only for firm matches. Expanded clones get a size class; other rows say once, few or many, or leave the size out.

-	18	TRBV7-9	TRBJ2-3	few	TGTGCCAGCAGCTTAGTCGGTGGGAGTCTCGCTAGCACAGATACGCAGTATTTT	CASSLVGGSLASTDTQYF
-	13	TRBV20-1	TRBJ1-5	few	TGCAGTGCTACTATGACCGGGGGTCCGCCCCAGCATTTT	CSATMTGGPPQHF
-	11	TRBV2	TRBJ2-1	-	TGTGCCAGCCGCCTAGCCGATGAGCAGTTCTTC	CASRLADEQFF
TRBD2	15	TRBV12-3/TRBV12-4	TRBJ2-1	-	TGTGCCAGCACCCGGAGACTAGCGGGAGTCAATGAGCAGTTCTTC	CASTRRLAGVNEQFF
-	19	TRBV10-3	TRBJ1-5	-	TGTGCCATCAGTGAGTCGCAACCAGGGGATTGGTATAGCAATCAGCCCCAGCATTTT	CAISESQPGDWYSNQPQHF
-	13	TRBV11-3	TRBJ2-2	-	TGTGCCAGCAGCTTGAGGGGTTCCGGGGAGCTGTTTTTT	CASSLRGSGELFF
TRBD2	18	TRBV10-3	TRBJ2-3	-	TGTGCCATCAGTGAGCGGAGGGGACTAGCGGGGATCACAGATACGCAGTATTTT	CAISERRGLAGITDTQYF
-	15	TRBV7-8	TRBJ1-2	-	TGTGCCAGCAGCTTAGTCGGAGGTTCGGTCTATGGCTACACCTTC	CASSLVGGSVYGYTF
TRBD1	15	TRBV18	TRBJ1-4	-	TGTGCCAGCGCCCTCGTGGGACAGGGGCAGGAAAAACTGTTTTTT	CASALVGQGQEKLFF
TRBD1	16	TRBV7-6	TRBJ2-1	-	TGTGCCAGCAGCCCAAACCCCGGGACAGGGGCCAATGAGCAGTTCTTC	CASSPNPGTGANEQFF
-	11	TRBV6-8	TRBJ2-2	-	TGTGCCAGCAGTGCGTTCGGGGAGCTGTTTTTT	CASSAFGELFF
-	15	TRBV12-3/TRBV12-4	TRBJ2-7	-	TGTGCCAGCAGTTCAAAGCGGGTAAACTCCTACGAGCAGTACTTC	CASSSKRVNSYEQYF
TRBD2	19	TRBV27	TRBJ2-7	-	TGTGCCAGCAGTTTAGGGGTGGGAGCGGGAGGGAGTCGGATCTACGAGCAGTACTTC	CASSLGVGAGGSRIYEQYF
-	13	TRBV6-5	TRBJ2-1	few	TGTGCCAGCAGTTCCCCGAAGGGGTGGGAGCAGTTCTTC	CASSSPKGWEQFF
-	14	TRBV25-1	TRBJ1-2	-	TGTGCCAGCAGTGACGATCGAGGAAACTATGGCTACACCTTC	CASSDDRGNYGYTF
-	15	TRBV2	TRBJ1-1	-	TGTGCCAGCAGCCCATACGGGGCAGCGAACACTGAAGCTTTCTTT	CASSPYGAANTEAFF
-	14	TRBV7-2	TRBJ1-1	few	TGTGCCAGCAGCTTAGACTACACTGTCGCTGAAGCTTTCTTT	CASSLDYTVAEAFF
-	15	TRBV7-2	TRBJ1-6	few	TGTGCCAGCAGCTTAGTCCCCTTGGGTAATTCACCCCTCCACTTT	CASSLVPLGNSPLHF
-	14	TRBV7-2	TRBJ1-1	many	TGTGCCAGCAGCTTAGTCGTCAGCGGGGCTGAAGCTTTCTTT	CASSLVVSGAEAFF
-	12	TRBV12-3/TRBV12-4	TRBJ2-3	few	TGTGCCAGCACTGGGGAAACAGATACGCAGTATTTT	CASTGETDTQYF
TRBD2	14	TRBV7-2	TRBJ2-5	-	TGTGCCAGCAGCCCGGGGGGGCCCATGGAGACCCAGTACTTC	CASSPGGPMETQYF
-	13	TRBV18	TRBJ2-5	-	TGTGCCAGCTCACCAGACAGCTGGGAGACCCAGTACTTC	CASSPDSWETQYF
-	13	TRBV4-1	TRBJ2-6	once	TGCGCCAGCAGCCTGGTGGTTTTGGGCGTCCTGACTTTC	CASSLVVLGVLTF
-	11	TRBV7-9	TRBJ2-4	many	TGTGCCAGCGGCGCGGAGGGCATTCAGTACTTC	CASGAEGIQYF
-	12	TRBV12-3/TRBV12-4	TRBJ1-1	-	TGTGCCAGCACCGCTGGCTACACGGTAGCTTTCTTT	CASTAGYTVAFF
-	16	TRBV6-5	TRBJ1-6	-	TGTGCCAGCAGTTACTCGTTCCGGGGCCGGGAGTCACCCCTCCACTTT	CASSYSFRGRESPLHF
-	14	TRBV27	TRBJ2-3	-	TGTGCCACTCCTGAAGGTAGCCGCACAGATACGCAGTATTTT	CATPEGSRTDTQYF
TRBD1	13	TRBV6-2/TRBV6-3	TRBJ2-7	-	TGTGCCAGCAGCGAGACAGGGTCGGGCGAGCAGTACTTC	CASSETGSGEQYF
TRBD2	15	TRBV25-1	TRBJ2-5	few	TGTGCCAGCAGTGGGAGACTAGCGGAACAAGAGACCCAGTACTTC	CASSGRLAEQETQYF
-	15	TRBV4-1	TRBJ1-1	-	TGCGCCAGCAGCCAAGAGTGGGGAGAGAACACTGAAGCTTTCTTT	CASSQEWGENTEAFF
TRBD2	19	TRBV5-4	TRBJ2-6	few	TGTGCCAGCAGCTTGCCGGGACTAGCGGCCCTCTCTGGGGCCAACGTCCTGACTTTC	CASSLPGLAALSGANVLTF
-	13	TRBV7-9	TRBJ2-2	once	TGTGCCAGCAGCAGAGTTGTACAGGGGGAGCTGTTTTTT	CASSRVVQGELFF
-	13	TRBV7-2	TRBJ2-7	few	TGTGCCAGCAGCTTGAGCAGGAACTACGAGCAGTACTTC	CASSLSRNYEQYF
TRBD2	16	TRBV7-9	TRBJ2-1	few	TGTGCCAGCAGCCTTGCCCCGGGACTAGCTTACAATGAGCAGTTCTTC	CASSLAPGLAYNEQFF
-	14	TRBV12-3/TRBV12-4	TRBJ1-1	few	TGTGCCAGCAGTTTTGGGAAGCTAAACACTGAAGCTTTCTTT	CASSFGKLNTEAFF
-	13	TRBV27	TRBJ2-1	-	TGTGCCAGCAGTTTATCGGCTAGCAATGAGCAGTTCTTC	CASSLSASNEQFF
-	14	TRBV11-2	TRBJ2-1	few	TGTGCCAGCAAGAGAGACAGCTCCTACAATGAGCAGTTCTTC	CASKRDSSYNEQFF
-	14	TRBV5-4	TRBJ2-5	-	TGTGCCAGCAGCTTGATTGGCAATCTAGAGACCCAGTACTTC	CASSLIGNLETQYF
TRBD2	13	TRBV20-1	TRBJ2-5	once	TGCAGTGCCCCGACTAGCCTTCAGGAGACCCAGTACTTC	CSAPTSLQETQYF
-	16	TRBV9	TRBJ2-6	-	TGTGCCAGCAGCGTAGGGGAAAGGGACTGGGCCAACGTCCTGACTTTC	CASSVGERDWANVLTF